The 16 T cell receptor beta chains given below trace back to one sample, sequenced in a study of OX40 agonist ivuxolimab in advanced cancers. Profiled with immunoSEQ multiplex PCR; TCRdb holds only in-frame clones, not every one. The sample holds around 68,000 clones, roughly nine tenths seen once. Sequencing used CD4+ or CD8+ T cells sorted from blood, obtained in a trial of the OX40 agonist ivuxolimab. The receptors were gathered from an adult with an advanced solid tumor such as melanoma, head and neck, liver or kidney cancer.

V is TRBV4-3 and J is TRBJ1-4; D uncertain. Germline CDR1 and CDR2: LGHNA and YSLEER. Trimming took off 4 bases at V and 1 base at J, with 16 bases between the two ends. The CDR3 is made up of 17 amino acids. CDR3 loop: CASSRGGGGLTNEKLFF. The CDR3 nucleotides are TGCGCCAGCAGCCGGGGAGGTGGAGGGCTAACTAATGAAAAACTGTTTTTT.

V usage is TRBV6-1 and J usage is TRBJ2-3, with 8 bases identical to TRBD2. V trimming: 0 bases; J trimming: 1 base; junction bases outside the gene matches: 0. Germline V CDR1 and CDR2: MNHNS, SASEGT. This CDR3 comprises 15 residues. The CDR3 bases are TGTGCCAGCAGTGAAGCCGGGGGGGGCACAGATACGCAGTATTTT. It yields the protein CASSEAGGGTDTQYF.

The chain has TRBV7-2 and TRBJ1-4, with 9 bases fitting TRBD1. In germline, CDR1 is SGHTA, CDR2 FQGNSA. This CDR3 has 16 residues. Unmatched junction bases numbered 8, after V lost 2 bases and J lost 7 bases. The CDR3 sequence: CASSLSVGQGGEKLFF. Written as DNA, the CDR3 is TGTGCCAGCAGCTTAAGTGTGGGACAGGGTGGTGAAAAACTGTTTTTT.

The gene calls are TRBV18 and TRBJ2-3; D ambiguous. The CDR3 extends over 15 amino acids. The V end was cut by 2 bases, the J end by 0 bases, with 9 bases between. Germline CDR1 and CDR2: KGHSH and LQKENI. CDR3 region: CASSPLVPSTDTQYF. The CDR3 DNA is TGTGCCAGCTCACCATTAGTACCGAGCACAGATACGCAGTATTTT. The whole variable domain, filled in from reference TRBV18 and TRBJ2-3, reads NAGVMQNPRHLVRRRGQEARLRCSPMKGHSHVYWYRQLPEEGLKFMVYLQKENIIDESGMPKERFSAEFPKEGPSILRIQQVVRGDSAAYFCASSPLVPSTDTQYFGPGTRLTVL.

The chain has TRBV4-3 and TRBJ2-5; maybe TRBD1 (7 bases). The end of the DNA is better explained by TRBJ2-7, so the J call may be wrong. Per germline, CDR1 LGHNA and CDR2 YSLEER. The CDR3 runs 16 residues. This chain's CDR3 is CASSQGVAGGPYEQYF. The DNA of the CDR3 is TGCGCCAGCAGCCAAGGGGTTGCAGGGGGGCCCTACGAGCAGTACTTC.

J is TRBJ1-1 and V is TRBV7-9; D is uncertain. The V and J ends lost 1 base and 1 base respectively, with 10 bases between them. CDR3 length equals 15 residues. Germline CDR1 and CDR2: SEHNR and FQNEAQ (reference sequence). The CDR3 region is CASSLVVNSNTEAFF. CDR3 DNA sequence: TGTGCCAGCAGCTTAGTTGTTAACTCGAACACTGAAGCTTTCTTT.

The chain links TRBV4-1 to TRBJ2-1; TRBD2 agrees at 7 bases. CDR3 length equals 15 residues. The V segment lost 5 bases and the J segment 10 bases; nucleotides outside the gene matches: 14. Germline V lookup: CDR1 MGHRA, CDR2 YSYEKL. The CDR3 nucleotides are TGCGCCAGCAGCGACAGTCCCGGGACTATTTGGGAGCAGTTCTTC. As protein: CASSDSPGTIWEQFF.

The gene calls are TRBV10-3 and TRBJ1-6, with D unclear. This CDR3 region has 15 residues. Germline V lookup: CDR1 ENHRY, CDR2 SYGVKD. Trimming took off 6 bases at V and 5 bases at J, with 14 bases between the two ends. The chain's CDR3 is CAIREDGANNSPLHF. The CDR3 nucleotides are TGTGCCATCAGAGAGGACGGAGCTAATAATTCACCCCTCCACTTT.

The CDR3 sequence is CAISEGQGAMADTQYF. The CDR3, as DNA: TGTGCCATCAGTGAGGGACAGGGGGCAATGGCAGATACGCAGTATTTT. The gene calls are TRBV10-3 and TRBJ2-3; 11 bases are a match to TRBD1. CDR1 is ENHRY, CDR2 SYGVKD, per germline. Trimming removed 2 bases from V and 4 bases from J; junction bases left unmatched: 5. The CDR3 covers 16 residues.

The chain has TRBV5-5 and TRBJ2-7; weak D call: TRBD1 (5 bases). The CDR3 is 14 residues long. The V gene's germline CDR1 is SGHKS and CDR2 YYEKEE (reference sequence). V was shortened by 4 bases and J by 6 bases, with 17 bases between the two germline ends. CDR3 sequence reads: CASSTSSTGVEQYF. The DNA of the CDR3 is TGTGCCAGCAGCACCTCCTCTACAGGTGTCGAGCAGTACTTC.

The chain joins TRBV2 to TRBJ2-7; D is ambiguous. Germline V gene sequence: CDR1 SNHLY, CDR2 FYNNEI. This CDR3 has 11 residues. V lost 6 bases to trimming and J lost 7 bases, with 10 bases between them. CDR3 region: CASSQVWEQYF. CDR3 nucleotide sequence: TGTGCCAGCAGCCAGGTTTGGGAGCAGTACTTC.

The chain combines TRBV10-3 with TRBJ1-3; D uncertain. The CDR3 sequence is 12 residues long. The germline CDR1 and CDR2 sequences are ENHRY and SYGVKD. Trimming took 3 bases from V and 5 from J, leaving 5 bases between them. The CDR3 DNA follows: TGTGCCATCAGTGAAGGTCGAAACACCATATATTTT. Translating gives CAISEGRNTIYF.

This clone was picked up one time. The CDR3 is CASSEVPPRGSAPLHF. In DNA, the CDR3 is TGTGCCAGCAGTGAAGTACCCCCTAGGGGGTCGGCACCCCTCCACTTT. This sequence joins TRBV6-1 and TRBJ1-6, with D perhaps TRBD1 (6 bases). Looked up from germline, CDR1 is MNHNS and CDR2 is SASEGT. There are 16 residues in the CDR3. Deletions cut 1 base from V and 11 bases from J, with 18 bases between.

The chain has TRBV7-2 and TRBJ1-1; D is undetermined. Looked up from germline, CDR1 is SGHTA and CDR2 is FQGNSA. Trimming took off 2 bases at V and 0 bases at J, with 7 bases between the two ends. This CDR3 has 14 amino acids. The CDR3 sequence is CASSLSTVNTEAFF. CDR3 nucleotide sequence: TGTGCCAGCAGCTTAAGCACGGTGAACACTGAAGCTTTCTTT. Together with reference TRBV7-2 and TRBJ1-1, the CDR3 gives the full variable domain: GAGVSQSPSNKVTEKGKDVELRCDPISGHTALYWYRQSLGQGLEFLIYFQGNSAPDKSGLPSDRFSAERTGGSVSTLTIQRTQQEDSAVYLCASSLSTVNTEAFFGQGTRLTVV.

The chain combines TRBV7-2 with TRBJ1-1, with D perhaps matching TRBD1 (5 bases). Germline CDR1 is SGHTA and CDR2 is FQGNSA. The CDR3 has 13 amino acids. V was pared by 6 bases and J by 7 bases, with 15 bases between. The CDR3 loop is CASSLQGLGEAFF. DNA for the CDR3: TGTGCCAGCAGTCTTCAGGGTTTAGGTGAAGCTTTCTTT.

This chain links TRBV28 with TRBJ2-7, with D perhaps matching TRBD2 (6 bases). The CDR3 totals 14 residues. The germline gives CDR1 MDHEN, CDR2 SYDVKM. With 5 bases removed from V and 5 bases from J, the gap between germline ends came to 16 bases. DNA for the CDR3: TGTGCCAGCAGTCAATCGGGGGTTAAAAACGAGCAGTACTTC. It codes for CASSQSGVKNEQYF.